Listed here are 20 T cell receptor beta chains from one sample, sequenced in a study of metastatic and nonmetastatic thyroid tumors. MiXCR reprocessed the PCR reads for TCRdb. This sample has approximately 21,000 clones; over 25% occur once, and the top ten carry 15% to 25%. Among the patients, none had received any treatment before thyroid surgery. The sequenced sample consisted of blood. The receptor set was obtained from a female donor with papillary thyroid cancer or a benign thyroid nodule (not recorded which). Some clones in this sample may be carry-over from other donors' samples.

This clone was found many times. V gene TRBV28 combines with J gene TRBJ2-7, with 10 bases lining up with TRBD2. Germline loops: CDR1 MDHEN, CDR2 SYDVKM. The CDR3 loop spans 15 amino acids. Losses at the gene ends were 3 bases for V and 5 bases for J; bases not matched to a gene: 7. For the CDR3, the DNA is TGTGCCAGCAGTTTTGCAAGCGGGAGGGCCAACGAGCAGTACTTC. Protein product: CASSFASGRANEQYF.

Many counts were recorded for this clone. The CDR3 DNA reads as TGTGCCAGCAGACCCGCGGGAGCTACCTACGAGCAGTACTTC. Translating gives CASRPAGATYEQYF. This rearrangement joins TRBV6-2 or TRBV6-3 to TRBJ2-7, with 7 bases fitting TRBD2. The V gene end was trimmed by 6 bases and the J gene end by 2 bases; junction bases not matched to a gene: 7. Looked up from germline, CDR1 is MNHEY and CDR2 is SVGEGT. This CDR3 has 14 amino acids.

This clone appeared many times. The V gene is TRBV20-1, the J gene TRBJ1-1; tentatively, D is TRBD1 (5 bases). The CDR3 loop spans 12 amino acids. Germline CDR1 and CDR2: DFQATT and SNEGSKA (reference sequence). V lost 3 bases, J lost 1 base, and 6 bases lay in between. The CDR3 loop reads CSARGRNTEAFF. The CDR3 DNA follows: TGCAGTGCTAGGGGACGGAACACTGAAGCTTTCTTT.

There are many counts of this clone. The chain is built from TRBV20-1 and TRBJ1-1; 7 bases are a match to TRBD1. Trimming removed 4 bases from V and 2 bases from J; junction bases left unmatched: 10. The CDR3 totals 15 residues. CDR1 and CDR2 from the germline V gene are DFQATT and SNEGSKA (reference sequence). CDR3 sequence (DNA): TGCAGTGCTAATTTATATGGGACAGCCAACACTGAAGCTTTCTTT. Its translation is CSANLYGTANTEAFF.

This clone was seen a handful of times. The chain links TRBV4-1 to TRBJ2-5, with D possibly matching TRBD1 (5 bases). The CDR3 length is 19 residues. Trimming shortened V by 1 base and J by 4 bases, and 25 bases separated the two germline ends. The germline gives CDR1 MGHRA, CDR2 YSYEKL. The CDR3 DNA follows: TGCGCCAGCAGCCAAGTTGCGCGATCACGGACACCTCAGCGAGAGACCCAGTACTTC. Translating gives CASSQVARSRTPQRETQYF.

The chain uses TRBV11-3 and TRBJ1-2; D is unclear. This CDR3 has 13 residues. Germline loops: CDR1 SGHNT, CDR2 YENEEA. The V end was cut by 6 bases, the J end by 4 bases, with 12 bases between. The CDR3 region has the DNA TGTGCCAGCAGTGAAATCCTATTCTATGGCTACACCTTC. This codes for CASSEILFYGYTF. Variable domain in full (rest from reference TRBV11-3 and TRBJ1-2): EAGVVQSPRYKIIEKKQPVAFWCNPISGHNTLYWYLQNLGQGPELLIRYENEEAVDDSQLPKDRFSAERLKGVDSTLKIQPAELGDSAVYLCASSEILFYGYTFGSGTRLTVV.

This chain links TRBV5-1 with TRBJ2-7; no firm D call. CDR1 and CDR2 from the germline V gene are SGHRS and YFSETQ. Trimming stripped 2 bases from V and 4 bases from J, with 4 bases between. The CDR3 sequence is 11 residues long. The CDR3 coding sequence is TGCGCCAGCAGCTTTGAGTACGAGCAGTACTTC. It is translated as CASSFEYEQYF.

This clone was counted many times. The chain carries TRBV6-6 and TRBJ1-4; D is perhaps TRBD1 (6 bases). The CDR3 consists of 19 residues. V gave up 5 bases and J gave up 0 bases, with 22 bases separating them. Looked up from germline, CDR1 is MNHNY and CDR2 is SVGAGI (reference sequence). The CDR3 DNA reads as TGTGCCAGCAGTAACACGAGGGGGATTTCGGGGGCAACTAATGAAAAACTGTTTTTT. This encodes CASSNTRGISGATNEKLFF.

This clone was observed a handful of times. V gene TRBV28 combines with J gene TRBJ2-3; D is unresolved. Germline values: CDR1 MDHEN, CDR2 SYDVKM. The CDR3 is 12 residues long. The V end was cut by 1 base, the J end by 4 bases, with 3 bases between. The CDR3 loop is CASSLSPDTQYF. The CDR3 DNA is TGTGCCAGCAGTTTATCCCCAGATACGCAGTATTTT.

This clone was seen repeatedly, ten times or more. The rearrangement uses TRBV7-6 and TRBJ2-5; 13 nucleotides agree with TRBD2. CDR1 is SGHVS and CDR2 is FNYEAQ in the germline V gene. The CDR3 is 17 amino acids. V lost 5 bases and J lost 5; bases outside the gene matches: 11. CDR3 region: CASSPTTSGGAYETQYF. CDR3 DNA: TGTGCCAGCAGCCCAACTACTAGCGGGGGGGCGTATGAGACCCAGTACTTC.

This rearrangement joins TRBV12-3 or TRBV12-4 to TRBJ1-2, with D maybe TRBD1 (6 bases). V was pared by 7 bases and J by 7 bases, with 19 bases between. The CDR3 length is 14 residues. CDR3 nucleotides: TGTGCCAGCACCCCTAGGCCGGGGGCGGGTGGCTACACCTTC. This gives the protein CASTPRPGAGGYTF.

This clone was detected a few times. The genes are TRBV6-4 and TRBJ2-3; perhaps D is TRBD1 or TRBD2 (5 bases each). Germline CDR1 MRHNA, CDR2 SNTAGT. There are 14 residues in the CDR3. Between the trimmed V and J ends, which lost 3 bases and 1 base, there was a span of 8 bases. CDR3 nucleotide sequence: TGTGCCAGCAGTGAGGGGGACGGCACAGATACGCAGTATTTT. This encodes CASSEGDGTDTQYF.

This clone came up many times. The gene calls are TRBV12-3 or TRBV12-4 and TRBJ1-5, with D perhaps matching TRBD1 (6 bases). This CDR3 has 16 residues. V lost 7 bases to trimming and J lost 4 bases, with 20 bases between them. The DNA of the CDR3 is TGTGCCAGCATGGCCAACCAGGCAGGGGAGAATCAGCCCCAGCATTTT. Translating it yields CASMANQAGENQPQHF.

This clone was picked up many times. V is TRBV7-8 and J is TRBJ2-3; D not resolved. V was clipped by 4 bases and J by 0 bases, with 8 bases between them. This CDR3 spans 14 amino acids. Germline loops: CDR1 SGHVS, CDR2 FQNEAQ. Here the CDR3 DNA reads TGTGCCAGCAGCTGGTCCGCTAGCACAGATACGCAGTATTTT. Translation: CASSWSASTDTQYF.

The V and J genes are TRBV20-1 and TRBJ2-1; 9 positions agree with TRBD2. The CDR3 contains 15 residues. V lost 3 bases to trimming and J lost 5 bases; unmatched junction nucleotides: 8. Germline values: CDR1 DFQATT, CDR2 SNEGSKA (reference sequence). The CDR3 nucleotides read TGCAGTGCTAGTAAGACTAGCGGAGCACACAATGAGCAGTTCTTC. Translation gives CSASKTSGAHNEQFF.

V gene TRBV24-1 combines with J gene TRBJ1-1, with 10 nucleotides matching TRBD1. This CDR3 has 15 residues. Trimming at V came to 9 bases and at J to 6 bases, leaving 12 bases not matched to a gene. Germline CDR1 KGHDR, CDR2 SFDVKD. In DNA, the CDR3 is TGTGCCACCCGAGGGACAGGGGCAACGGACTCTGAAGCTTTCTTT. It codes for CATRGTGATDSEAFF.

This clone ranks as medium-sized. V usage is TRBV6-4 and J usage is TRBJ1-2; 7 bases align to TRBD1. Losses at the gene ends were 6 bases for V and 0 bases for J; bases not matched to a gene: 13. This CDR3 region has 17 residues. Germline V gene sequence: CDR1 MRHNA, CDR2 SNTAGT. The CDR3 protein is CASRRRAGGTTNYGYTF. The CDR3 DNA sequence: TGTGCCAGCAGGAGGAGGGCAGGGGGGACAACTAACTATGGCTACACCTTC.

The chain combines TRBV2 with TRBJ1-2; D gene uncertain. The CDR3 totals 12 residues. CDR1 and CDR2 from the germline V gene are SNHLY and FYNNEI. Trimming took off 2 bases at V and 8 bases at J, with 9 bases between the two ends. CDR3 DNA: TGTGCCAGCAGTGAATCCGGCCACGGCTACACCTTC. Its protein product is CASSESGHGYTF.

Here the CDR3 reads CASRSESLGNTEAFF. CDR3 in DNA: TGTGCCAGCAGGTCTGAGTCCTTGGGAAACACTGAAGCTTTCTTT. The V gene is TRBV28, the J gene TRBJ1-1, with D unresolved. This CDR3 contains 15 residues. Trimming cost V 6 bases and J 2 bases, with 16 bases left between them. Germline loops: CDR1 MDHEN, CDR2 SYDVKM.

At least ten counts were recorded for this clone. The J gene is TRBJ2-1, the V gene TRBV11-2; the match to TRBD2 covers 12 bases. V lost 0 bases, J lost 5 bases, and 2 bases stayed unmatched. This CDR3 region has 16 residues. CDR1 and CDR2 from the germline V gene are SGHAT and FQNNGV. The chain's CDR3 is CASSLERLAGDNEQFF. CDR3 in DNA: TGTGCCAGCAGCTTAGAAAGACTAGCGGGAGACAATGAGCAGTTCTTC.